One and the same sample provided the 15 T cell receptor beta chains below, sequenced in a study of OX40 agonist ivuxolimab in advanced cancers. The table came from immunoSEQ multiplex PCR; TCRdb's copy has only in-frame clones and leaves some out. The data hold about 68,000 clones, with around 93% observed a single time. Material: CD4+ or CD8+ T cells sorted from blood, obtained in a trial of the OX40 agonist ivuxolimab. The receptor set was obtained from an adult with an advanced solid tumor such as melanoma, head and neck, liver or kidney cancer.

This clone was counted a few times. The CDR3 DNA reads as TGTGCCAGCTCACAACAGGGGATCCGCACAGATACGCAGTATTTT. This codes for CASSQQGIRTDTQYF. This chain joins TRBV18 and TRBJ2-3; TRBD1 matches at 7 bases. This CDR3 contains 15 residues. CDR1 KGHSH and CDR2 LQKENI come from the germline V gene. The trim removed 4 bases at V and 1 base at J, leaving 5 bases unmatched.

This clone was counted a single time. The CDR3 nucleotides are TGTGCCAGTACCACCCGTCCAACAAACACTGAAGCTTTCTTT. Protein sequence: CASTTRPTNTEAFF. The chain employs TRBV19 and TRBJ1-1; no definite D call. Germline V lookup: CDR1 LNHDA, CDR2 SQIVND (reference sequence). This CDR3 region has 14 residues. Trimming shortened V by 7 bases and J by 2 bases, and 14 bases separated the two germline ends.

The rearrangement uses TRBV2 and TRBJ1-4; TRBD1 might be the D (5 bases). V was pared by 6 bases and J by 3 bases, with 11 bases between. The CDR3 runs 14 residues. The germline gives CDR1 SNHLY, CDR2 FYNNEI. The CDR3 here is CASSGTWANEKLFF. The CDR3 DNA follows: TGTGCCAGCAGCGGGACTTGGGCTAATGAAAAACTGTTTTTT.

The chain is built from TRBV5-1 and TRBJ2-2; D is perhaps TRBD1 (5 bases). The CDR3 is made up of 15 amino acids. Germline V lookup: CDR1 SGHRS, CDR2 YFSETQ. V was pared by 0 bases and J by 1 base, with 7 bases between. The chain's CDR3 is CASSLGQMNTGELFF. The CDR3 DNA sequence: TGCGCCAGCAGCTTGGGACAGATGAACACCGGGGAGCTGTTTTTT.

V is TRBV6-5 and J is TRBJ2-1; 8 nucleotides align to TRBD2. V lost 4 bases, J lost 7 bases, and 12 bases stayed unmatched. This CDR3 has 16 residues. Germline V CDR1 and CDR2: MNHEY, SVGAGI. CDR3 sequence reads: CASSSPSGSLGNEQFF. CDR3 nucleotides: TGTGCCAGCAGTTCCCCGAGCGGGAGTTTAGGGAATGAGCAGTTCTTC.

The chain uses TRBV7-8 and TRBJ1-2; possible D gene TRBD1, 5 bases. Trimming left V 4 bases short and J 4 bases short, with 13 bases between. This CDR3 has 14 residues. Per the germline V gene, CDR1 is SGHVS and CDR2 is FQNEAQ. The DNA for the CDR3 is TGTGCCAGCAGCTCCTATGGGGGGTCCTATGGCTACACCTTC. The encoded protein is CASSSYGGSYGYTF.

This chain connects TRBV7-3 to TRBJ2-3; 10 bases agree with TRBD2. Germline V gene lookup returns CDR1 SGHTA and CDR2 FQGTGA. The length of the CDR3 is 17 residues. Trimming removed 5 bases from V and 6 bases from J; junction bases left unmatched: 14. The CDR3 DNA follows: TGTGCCAGCAGCCCCACGGGAGCGGGAGGGCCGGAGGATACGCAGTATTTT. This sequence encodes CASSPTGAGGPEDTQYF.

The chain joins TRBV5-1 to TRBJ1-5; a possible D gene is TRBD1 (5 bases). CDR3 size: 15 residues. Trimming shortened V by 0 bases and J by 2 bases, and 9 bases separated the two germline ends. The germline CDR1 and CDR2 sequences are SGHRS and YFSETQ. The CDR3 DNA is TGCGCCAGCAGCTTGGCGGGGGTCGGCAATCAGCCCCAGCATTTT. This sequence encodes CASSLAGVGNQPQHF.

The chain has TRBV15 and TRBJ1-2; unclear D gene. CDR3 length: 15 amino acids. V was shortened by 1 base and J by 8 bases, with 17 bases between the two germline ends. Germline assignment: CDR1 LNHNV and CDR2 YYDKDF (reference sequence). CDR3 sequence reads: CATSRGPGEKYGYTF. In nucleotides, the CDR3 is TGTGCCACCAGCAGAGGGCCCGGTGAGAAGTACGGCTACACCTTC. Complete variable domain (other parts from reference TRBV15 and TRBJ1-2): DAMVIQNPRYQVTQFGKPVTLSCSQTLNHNVMYWYQQKSSQAPKLLFHYYDKDFNNEADTPDNFQSRRPNTSFCFLDIRSPGLGDTAMYLCATSRGPGEKYGYTFGSGTRLTVV.

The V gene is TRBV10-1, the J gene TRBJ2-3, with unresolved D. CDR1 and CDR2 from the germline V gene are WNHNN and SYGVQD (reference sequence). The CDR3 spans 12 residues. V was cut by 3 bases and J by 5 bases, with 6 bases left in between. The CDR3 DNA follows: TGCGCCAGCAGTGATTGGCAAGATACGCAGTATTTT. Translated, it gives CASSDWQDTQYF.

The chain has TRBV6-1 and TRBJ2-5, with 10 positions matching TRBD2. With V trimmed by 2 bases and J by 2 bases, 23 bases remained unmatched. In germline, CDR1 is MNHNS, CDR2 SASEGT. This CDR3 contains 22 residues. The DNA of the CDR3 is TGTGCCAGCAGTGAAAGTGTCAAAAATGCCGGCCTAGCGGGAGTCGGACAAGAGACCCAGTACTTC. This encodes CASSESVKNAGLAGVGQETQYF.

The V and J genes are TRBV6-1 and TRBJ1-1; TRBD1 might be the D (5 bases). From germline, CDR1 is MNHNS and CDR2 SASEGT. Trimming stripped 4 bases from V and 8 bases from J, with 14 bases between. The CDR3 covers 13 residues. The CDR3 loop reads CASSGDWNGEAFF. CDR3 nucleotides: TGTGCCAGCAGTGGGGACTGGAATGGAGAAGCTTTCTTT.

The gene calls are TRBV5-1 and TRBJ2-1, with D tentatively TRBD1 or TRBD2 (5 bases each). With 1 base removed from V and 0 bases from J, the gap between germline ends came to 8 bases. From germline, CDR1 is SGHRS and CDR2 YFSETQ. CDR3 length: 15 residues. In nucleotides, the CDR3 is TGCGCCAGCAGCTTGCCAGGGAGCTCCTACAATGAGCAGTTCTTC. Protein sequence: CASSLPGSSYNEQFF.

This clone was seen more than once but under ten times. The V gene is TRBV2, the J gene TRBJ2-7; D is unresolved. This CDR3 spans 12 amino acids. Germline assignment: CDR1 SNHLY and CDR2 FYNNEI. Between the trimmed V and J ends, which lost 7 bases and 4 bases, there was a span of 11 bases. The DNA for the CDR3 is TGTGCCAGCACTACCGAGAGTTACGAGCAGTACTTC. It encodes CASTTESYEQYF. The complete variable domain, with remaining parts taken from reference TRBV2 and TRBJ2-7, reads EPEVTQTPSHQVTQMGQEVILRCVPISNHLYFYWYRQILGQKVEFLVSFYNNEISEKSEIFDDQFSVERPDGSNFTLKIRSTKLEDSAMYFCASTTESYEQYFGPGTRLTVT.

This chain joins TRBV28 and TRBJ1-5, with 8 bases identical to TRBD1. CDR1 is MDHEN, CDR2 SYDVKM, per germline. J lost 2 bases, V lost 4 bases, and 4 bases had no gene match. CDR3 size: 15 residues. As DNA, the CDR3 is TGTGCCAGCAGTTCCTCGGGACAGGGCAATCAGCCCCAGCATTTT. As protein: CASSSSGQGNQPQHF. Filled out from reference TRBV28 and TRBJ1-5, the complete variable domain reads DVKVTQSSRYLVKRTGEKVFLECVQDMDHENMFWYRQDPGLGLRLIYFSYDVKMKEKGDIPEGYSVSREKKERFSLILESASTNQTSMYLCASSSSGQGNQPQHFGDGTRLSIL.